The 16 T cell receptor beta chains below come from one sample, sequenced in a study of blood T cell repertoires in COVID-19. Clones were read by immunoSEQ multiplex PCR, and TCRdb kept only the in-frame ones, dropping some. The sample lists 150,000 to 200,000 clones; approximately 80% were seen once. Sequenced sample: peripheral blood. The source is an elderly woman with acute or convalescent COVID-19.

The CDR3 region is CSASEGAGGSVYGYTF. The CDR3 bases are TGCAGTGCTAGTGAGGGAGCAGGGGGCTCTGTCTATGGCTACACCTTC. The rearrangement joins TRBV20-1 to TRBJ1-2; 8 bases agree with TRBD1. CDR1 is DFQATT and CDR2 is SNEGSKA in the germline V gene (reference sequence). V shed 3 bases and J 4 bases; nucleotides not matched to a gene: 13. The CDR3 length is 16 residues.

This clone was detected only a few times. V and J are TRBV5-6 and TRBJ2-5; 7 bases are shared with TRBD1. This CDR3 has 14 residues. Germline-derived CDR1 and CDR2 are SGHDT and YYEEEE. The J segment lost 5 bases and the V segment lost 3 bases, leaving 7 bases of the junction unmatched. The CDR3 sequence is CASSSTGVRETQYF. DNA for the CDR3: TGTGCCAGCAGCTCCACAGGGGTCCGGGAGACCCAGTACTTC.

This clone came up a few times. The chain combines TRBV28 with TRBJ1-1; D might be TRBD1 (5 bases). Trimming took off 6 bases at V and 6 bases at J, with 14 bases between the two ends. This CDR3 comprises 13 residues. Per germline, CDR1 MDHEN and CDR2 SYDVKM. This CDR3 reads CASRKTALPEAFF. CDR3 DNA: TGTGCCAGCAGAAAGACAGCTCTGCCTGAAGCTTTCTTT.

This sequence joins TRBV27 and TRBJ2-7; D might be TRBD1 (5 bases). Germline-derived CDR1 and CDR2 are MNHEY and SMNVEV (reference sequence). The V end was cut by 5 bases, the J end by 6 bases, with 20 bases between. This CDR3 spans 15 amino acids. CDR3 sequence reads: CASSPIGASMGEQYF. CDR3 sequence (DNA): TGTGCCAGCAGTCCAATAGGGGCATCTATGGGCGAGCAGTACTTC.

The chain has TRBV27 and TRBJ2-1; TRBD1 matches 8 bases. J lost 3 bases, V lost 8 bases, and 6 bases had no gene match. The CDR3 is 14 amino acids. CDR1 and CDR2 from the germline V gene are MNHEY and SMNVEV (reference sequence). CDR3: CASGRDRSYNEQFF. The CDR3 coding sequence is TGTGCCAGCGGCCGGGACAGGAGCTACAATGAGCAGTTCTTC.

V and J are TRBV7-3 and TRBJ1-1; D possibly corresponds to TRBD1 (5 bases). CDR3 length: 13 amino acids. The V end lost 0 bases, the J end lost 11 bases, and 13 bases lay between the germline ends. Germline CDR1 is SGHTA and CDR2 is FQGTGA. In DNA form, the CDR3 reads TGTGCCAGCAGCTTAACCCCCACAGGTAACGCTTTCTTT. Translation: CASSLTPTGNAFF.

The genes are TRBV6-5 and TRBJ1-4, with TRBD1 identical over 9 bases. The CDR3 extends over 15 amino acids. Per the germline V gene, CDR1 is MNHEY and CDR2 is SVGAGI. After removal of 7 bases from V and 6 bases from J, the junction contained 9 bases not matched to a gene. CDR3 region: CASTPWRTGDEKLFF. CDR3 nucleotide sequence: TGTGCCAGCACCCCTTGGAGGACAGGGGATGAAAAACTGTTTTTT.

The gene calls are TRBV5-1 and TRBJ1-3; D gene ambiguous. V was trimmed by 4 bases and J by 0 bases, leaving 14 bases between them. Looked up from germline, CDR1 is SGHRS and CDR2 is YFSETQ. The CDR3 extends over 16 amino acids. The CDR3 nucleotides are TGCGCCAGCAGCCAAGACACCCCTAACTCTGGAAACACCATATATTTT. Translating gives CASSQDTPNSGNTIYF.

V gene TRBV5-4 combines with J gene TRBJ1-6, with D uncertain. The V gene's germline CDR1 is SGHNT and CDR2 YYREEE (reference sequence). Trimming stripped 4 bases from V and 8 bases from J, with 7 bases between. CDR3 length equals 12 residues. The DNA of the CDR3 is TGTGCCAGCAGCGCCCGGGATTCACCCCTCCACTTT. Amino acid sequence: CASSARDSPLHF.

This rearrangement joins TRBV30 to TRBJ1-2; 9 bases are a match to TRBD1. The V segment lost 2 bases and the J segment 1 base; nucleotides outside the gene matches: 5. Germline CDR1 and CDR2: GTSNPN and SVGIG (reference sequence). This CDR3 has 15 amino acids. CDR3 region: CAWSSSGQGNYGYTF. CDR3 nucleotide sequence: TGTGCCTGGAGTAGTTCGGGACAGGGTAACTATGGCTACACCTTC.

CDR3 amino acids: CASSQDLASGRRKTQYF. The CDR3 DNA follows: TGTGCCAGCAGCCAAGATCTTGCTAGCGGGAGGAGGAAGACCCAGTACTTC. The gene calls are TRBV14 and TRBJ2-5; 11 bases are a match to TRBD2. There are 17 residues in the CDR3. The V segment lost 0 bases and the J segment 6 bases; nucleotides outside the gene matches: 9. The V gene's germline CDR1 is SGHDN and CDR2 FVKESK.

This clone was recorded once. The chain couples TRBV19 to TRBJ2-7; D is undetermined. Germline CDR1 is LNHDA and CDR2 is SQIVND (reference sequence). Trimming removed 4 bases at V and 3 bases at J, with 7 bases between. The CDR3 loop spans 12 amino acids. The CDR3 is CASSKSGYEQYF. The CDR3 nucleotides are TGTGCCAGTAGTAAGTCCGGCTACGAGCAGTACTTC.

V and J are TRBV19 and TRBJ1-1, with D hard to call. Trimming took off 7 bases at V and 10 bases at J, with 19 bases between the two ends. Germline assignment: CDR1 LNHDA and CDR2 SQIVND (reference sequence). The CDR3 covers 13 residues. The CDR3: CASTPNHQGGAFF. As DNA, the CDR3 is TGTGCCAGTACTCCCAATCACCAAGGAGGAGCTTTCTTT.

V usage is TRBV6-5 and J usage is TRBJ2-3; perhaps TRBD1 as D (7 bases). The CDR3 runs to 15 residues. Trimming removed 6 bases at V and 1 base at J, with 14 bases between. Germline CDR1 reads MNHEY; CDR2 reads SVGAGI. The CDR3 DNA follows: TGTGCCAGCAGCCCCACCAGGGGGGGCACAGATACGCAGTATTTT. Its translation is CASSPTRGGTDTQYF.

The rearrangement uses TRBV29-1 and TRBJ2-1; 11 bases line up with TRBD1. This CDR3 is built from 14 residues. The germline gives CDR1 SQVTM, CDR2 ANQGSEA. The trim removed 6 bases at V and 2 bases at J, leaving 3 bases unmatched. CDR3 nucleotide sequence: TGCAGCGTCAAGGGACAGGGGGCCTACAATGAGCAGTTCTTC. Translated, it gives CSVKGQGAYNEQFF.

The chain has TRBV6-6 and TRBJ1-1, with D perhaps matching TRBD1 (5 bases). The CDR3 spans 11 residues. CDR1 and CDR2 from the germline V gene are MNHNY and SVGAGI (reference sequence). V gave up 6 bases and J gave up 6 bases, with 8 bases separating them. The CDR3 sequence is CASRTAPEAFF. The CDR3 DNA sequence: TGTGCCAGCAGGACAGCTCCTGAAGCTTTCTTT.